The entry below gives a single TCR beta chain sequence along with its context. What it binds is not known. The data derive from a study of cytomegalovirus exposure and HLA in healthy donors. The wider study: Among around 180 million T cells, an earlier analysis found about 110 million unique TCR beta sequences. Points from the study as a whole: Highest at DRB1 and lowest at HLA-C, TCR association rates differed among HLA loci in a later analysis. As was reported, the HLA-A and HLA-B alleles of most subjects were accurately predicted from TCR beta sequences.

V gave up 1 base and J gave up 10 bases, with 13 bases separating them. The germline gives CDR1 SEHNR, CDR2 FQNEAQ (reference sequence). CDR3 length: 14 amino acids. The primer mix had 60 Vbeta and 13 Jbeta primers. Generated by immunoSEQ multiplex PCR, the TCRdb table keeps only in-frame clones and is missing some. The sample holds about 130,000 clones, around 79% seen once. This receptor was obtained from a man aged 35-49 years in good health and CMV-seropositive. Sequencing was performed on PBMCs. The rearrangement joins TRBV7-9 to TRBJ1-4, with D possibly matching TRBD1 (5 bases). This CDR3 is CASSLVSGGGKLFF. CDR3 in DNA: TGTGCCAGCAGCTTAGTTTCGGGGGGAGGAAAACTGTTTTTT.